This is a list of T cell receptor beta chains from one sample in a study of blood T cell repertoires in COVID-19. Produced via immunoSEQ multiplex PCR; TCRdb's table is partial and in-frame only. Of under 150,000 clones in the sample, 75% to 90% were seen once. Sample: peripheral blood. Every receptor here comes from a woman aged 60-70 years with active COVID-19. CDR3s include the opening cysteine and the closing phenylalanine or tryptophan. A D gene is named only where the DNA matches it firmly. Not all rows give a size; the values are once, few, many and, for expanded clones, a class.

v_gene: TRBV27; d_gene: TRBD1; abundance: .; j_gene: TRBJ1-4; CDR3aa: CASSPRQGRNEKLFF; CDR3nt: TGTGCCAGCAGTCCCCGACAGGGGCGGAATGAAAAACTGTTTTTT
v_gene: TRBV7-9; d_gene: .; abundance: .; j_gene: TRBJ1-2; CDR3aa: CASSPSEGYGYTF; CDR3nt: TGTGCCAGCAGCCCTTCCGAGGGCTATGGCTACACCTTC
v_gene: TRBV9; d_gene: TRBD1; abundance: .; j_gene: TRBJ2-2; CDR3aa: CASSPDRDTGELFF; CDR3nt: TGTGCCAGCAGCCCAGACAGGGATACCGGGGAGCTGTTTTTT
v_gene: TRBV29-1; d_gene: TRBD1; abundance: .; j_gene: TRBJ1-1; CDR3aa: CSVIIETGGTEAFF; CDR3nt: TGCAGCGTTATAATTGAGACAGGGGGAACTGAAGCTTTCTTT
v_gene: TRBV29-1; d_gene: TRBD1; abundance: .; j_gene: TRBJ1-1; CDR3aa: CSAGDSLEAFF; CDR3nt: TGCAGCGCCGGGGACAGCCTTGAAGCTTTCTTT
v_gene: TRBV5-1; d_gene: .; abundance: .; j_gene: TRBJ2-1; CDR3aa: CASSLGGPYNEQFF; CDR3nt: TGCGCCAGCAGCTTGGGGGGGCCCTACAATGAGCAGTTCTTC
v_gene: TRBV30; d_gene: TRBD1; abundance: .; j_gene: TRBJ1-1; CDR3aa: CAWRSGQGNTEAFF; CDR3nt: TGTGCCTGGAGATCGGGACAGGGGAACACTGAAGCTTTCTTT
v_gene: TRBV15; d_gene: TRBD2; abundance: .; j_gene: TRBJ2-1; CDR3aa: CATSRVGGRNEQFF; CDR3nt: TGTGCCACCAGCAGAGTTGGCGGGAGAAATGAGCAGTTCTTC
v_gene: TRBV19; d_gene: TRBD1; abundance: .; j_gene: TRBJ2-4; CDR3aa: CASSTMGQQLAKNIQYF; CDR3nt: TGTGCCAGTAGTACGATGGGACAGCAGCTAGCCAAAAACATTCAGTACTTC
v_gene: TRBV10-3; d_gene: TRBD1; abundance: .; j_gene: TRBJ2-7; CDR3aa: CAISEGGRQGFEQYF; CDR3nt: TGTGCCATCAGTGAGGGTGGGCGACAGGGTTTCGAGCAGTACTTC
v_gene: TRBV2; d_gene: .; abundance: .; j_gene: TRBJ1-1; CDR3aa: CASSEAPGGGWAFF; CDR3nt: TGTGCCAGCAGTGAAGCGCCGGGGGGCGGTTGGGCTTTCTTT
v_gene: TRBV7-2; d_gene: TRBD2; abundance: .; j_gene: TRBJ2-7; CDR3aa: CASSHGLAGDEQYF; CDR3nt: TGTGCCAGCAGCCACGGACTAGCGGGAGATGAGCAGTACTTC
v_gene: TRBV3-1/TRBV3-2; d_gene: TRBD1; abundance: .; j_gene: TRBJ2-7; CDR3aa: CASSQETGGIGYEQYF; CDR3nt: TGTGCCAGCAGCCAAGAGACAGGGGGTATTGGCTACGAGCAGTACTTC
v_gene: TRBV4-2; d_gene: .; abundance: .; j_gene: TRBJ2-2; CDR3aa: CASSQGGGGSGTGELFF; CDR3nt: TGTGCCAGCAGCCAAGGGGGTGGAGGTTCGGGCACCGGGGAGCTGTTTTTT
v_gene: TRBV6-5; d_gene: TRBD1; abundance: .; j_gene: TRBJ2-4; CDR3aa: CASRDRGRRNIQYF; CDR3nt: TGTGCCAGCCGGGACAGGGGGCGAAGAAACATTCAGTACTTC
v_gene: TRBV7-3; d_gene: .; abundance: .; j_gene: TRBJ2-1; CDR3aa: CASSLSGPGNEQFF; CDR3nt: TGTGCCAGCAGCTTAAGCGGTCCGGGCAATGAGCAGTTCTTC
v_gene: TRBV5-4; d_gene: TRBD2; abundance: .; j_gene: TRBJ2-5; CDR3aa: CASSLGPGLAAKETQYF; CDR3nt: TGTGCCAGCAGCTTGGGACCGGGACTAGCGGCAAAAGAGACCCAGTACTTC
v_gene: TRBV28; d_gene: TRBD2; abundance: .; j_gene: TRBJ2-1; CDR3aa: CASSSRASGRAEQFF; CDR3nt: TGTGCCAGCAGCTCCAGGGCTAGCGGGAGGGCCGAACAGTTCTTC
v_gene: TRBV19; d_gene: .; abundance: .; j_gene: TRBJ2-7; CDR3aa: CASSIGGRGNEQYF; CDR3nt: TGTGCCAGTAGTATAGGTGGCCGGGGAAACGAGCAGTACTTC
v_gene: TRBV6-2/TRBV6-3; d_gene: TRBD2; abundance: .; j_gene: TRBJ2-1; CDR3aa: CASSQGGPDNEQFF; CDR3nt: TGTGCCAGCAGCCAGGGAGGGCCGGACAATGAGCAGTTCTTC
v_gene: TRBV9; d_gene: .; abundance: .; j_gene: TRBJ2-7; CDR3aa: CASARASGTGSYEQYF; CDR3nt: TGTGCCAGCGCCCGGGCTAGCGGGACAGGCTCCTACGAGCAGTACTTC
v_gene: TRBV30; d_gene: .; abundance: .; j_gene: TRBJ2-3; CDR3aa: CAWSLAFGSGTQYF; CDR3nt: TGTGCCTGGAGTCTCGCGTTTGGGTCAGGTACGCAGTATTTT
v_gene: TRBV29-1; d_gene: .; abundance: .; j_gene: TRBJ2-2; CDR3aa: CSVDSGHGNTGELFF; CDR3nt: TGCAGCGTTGATTCGGGACATGGGAACACCGGGGAGCTGTTTTTT
v_gene: TRBV7-9; d_gene: .; abundance: few; j_gene: TRBJ1-6; CDR3aa: CASSSPGDNSPLHF; CDR3nt: TGTGCCAGCAGCAGCCCGGGGGATAATTCACCCCTCCACTTT
v_gene: TRBV5-1; d_gene: .; abundance: .; j_gene: TRBJ1-1; CDR3aa: CASSPRTGGTEAFF; CDR3nt: TGCGCCAGCAGCCCCCGTACGGGAGGCACTGAAGCTTTCTTT
v_gene: TRBV27; d_gene: TRBD1; abundance: .; j_gene: TRBJ2-7; CDR3aa: CASRRGQGAYEQYF; CDR3nt: TGTGCCAGCAGACGGGGACAGGGGGCCTACGAGCAGTACTTC
v_gene: TRBV5-1; d_gene: TRBD1; abundance: .; j_gene: TRBJ2-7; CDR3aa: CASSPGTGPYEQYF; CDR3nt: TGCGCCAGCAGCCCCGGGACAGGGCCCTACGAGCAGTACTTC
v_gene: TRBV9; d_gene: TRBD2; abundance: .; j_gene: TRBJ2-2; CDR3aa: CASSRGVGSRDTGELFF; CDR3nt: TGTGCCAGCAGCCGGGGGGTTGGGTCCCGGGACACCGGGGAGCTGTTTTTT
v_gene: TRBV5-1; d_gene: .; abundance: .; j_gene: TRBJ2-1; CDR3aa: CASGVQESYNEQFF; CDR3nt: TGCGCCAGCGGTGTACAGGAATCCTACAATGAGCAGTTCTTC
v_gene: TRBV18; d_gene: .; abundance: .; j_gene: TRBJ1-1; CDR3aa: CASSPDTTVIGEAFF; CDR3nt: TGTGCCAGCTCACCCGACACAACGGTGATAGGTGAAGCTTTCTTT
v_gene: TRBV2; d_gene: .; abundance: once; j_gene: TRBJ1-6; CDR3aa: CASSEGGNSPLHF; CDR3nt: TGTGCCAGCAGTGAGGGGGGGAATTCACCCCTCCACTTT
v_gene: TRBV4-2; d_gene: TRBD2; abundance: .; j_gene: TRBJ2-7; CDR3aa: CASSQTSGAIYEQYF; CDR3nt: TGTGCCAGCAGCCAAACTAGCGGGGCCATCTACGAGCAGTACTTC
v_gene: TRBV5-1; d_gene: .; abundance: .; j_gene: TRBJ1-3; CDR3aa: CASSPNGGHGNTIYF; CDR3nt: TGCGCCAGCAGCCCCAACGGGGGGCATGGAAACACCATATATTTT
v_gene: TRBV28; d_gene: .; abundance: .; j_gene: TRBJ2-1; CDR3aa: CASSPQTRKRREQFF; CDR3nt: TGTGCCAGCAGCCCGCAGACTAGAAAGCGGCGCGAGCAGTTCTTC
v_gene: TRBV5-4; d_gene: .; abundance: once; j_gene: TRBJ2-5; CDR3aa: CASSLEGAETQYF; CDR3nt: TGTGCCAGCAGCTTGGAAGGGGCAGAGACCCAGTACTTC
v_gene: TRBV5-4; d_gene: .; abundance: .; j_gene: TRBJ2-1; CDR3aa: CASSLRGGATYNEQFF; CDR3nt: TGTGCCAGCAGCTTGAGGGGGGGAGCGACTTACAATGAGCAGTTCTTC
v_gene: TRBV3-1/TRBV3-2; d_gene: TRBD2; abundance: .; j_gene: TRBJ2-5; CDR3aa: CASSQEKSGNRKETQYF; CDR3nt: TGTGCCAGCAGCCAAGAAAAAAGCGGGAACCGGAAAGAGACCCAGTACTTC
v_gene: TRBV12-3/TRBV12-4; d_gene: .; abundance: .; j_gene: TRBJ2-1; CDR3aa: CASSRDNNEQFF; CDR3nt: TGTGCCAGCAGCCGCGATAACAATGAGCAGTTCTTC
v_gene: TRBV28; d_gene: .; abundance: .; j_gene: TRBJ1-2; CDR3aa: CASSLGPTGNYGYTF; CDR3nt: TGTGCCAGCAGTTTGGGCCCTACAGGGAACTATGGCTACACCTTC
v_gene: TRBV7-2; d_gene: TRBD2; abundance: .; j_gene: TRBJ2-1; CDR3aa: CASSLSASGTYNEQFF; CDR3nt: TGTGCCAGCAGCTTAAGTGCGAGCGGGACCTACAATGAGCAGTTCTTC
v_gene: TRBV21-1; d_gene: .; abundance: .; j_gene: TRBJ2-5; CDR3aa: CASSHLQSSQETQYF; CDR3nt: TGTGCCAGCAGCCACCTACAGAGTAGCCAAGAGACCCAGTACTTC
v_gene: TRBV4-1; d_gene: TRBD1; abundance: .; j_gene: TRBJ2-7; CDR3aa: CASSQPHNRGWLLDEQYF; CDR3nt: TGCGCCAGCAGCCAACCGCACAACAGGGGATGGCTGCTAGACGAGCAGTACTTC
v_gene: TRBV5-1; d_gene: .; abundance: .; j_gene: TRBJ2-5; CDR3aa: CASSLGQPIPRETQYF; CDR3nt: TGCGCCAGCAGCTTGGGACAGCCTATCCCCAGGGAGACCCAGTACTTC
v_gene: TRBV4-2; d_gene: TRBD1; abundance: .; j_gene: TRBJ2-5; CDR3aa: CASSQVTRGLQETQYF; CDR3nt: TGTGCCAGCAGCCAAGTCACCAGGGGGCTACAAGAGACCCAGTACTTC
v_gene: TRBV7-2; d_gene: .; abundance: .; j_gene: TRBJ1-6; CDR3aa: CASSFHYTPPNSPLHF; CDR3nt: TGTGCCAGCAGCTTCCATTACACCCCCCCAAATTCACCCCTCCACTTT
v_gene: TRBV4-3; d_gene: .; abundance: few; j_gene: TRBJ1-6; CDR3aa: CASSQDLGGGHNFNSPLHF; CDR3nt: TGCGCCAGCAGCCAAGATTTGGGCGGGGGACACAACTTTAATTCACCCCTCCACTTT
v_gene: TRBV7-9; d_gene: .; abundance: few; j_gene: TRBJ1-5; CDR3aa: CASGPDTSNQPQHF; CDR3nt: TGTGCCAGCGGCCCCGACACCAGCAATCAGCCCCAGCATTTT
v_gene: TRBV6-4; d_gene: .; abundance: .; j_gene: TRBJ2-3; CDR3aa: CASSGRDSTPSTDTQYF; CDR3nt: TGTGCCAGCAGTGGCCGGGACTCTACCCCTAGCACAGATACGCAGTATTTT
v_gene: TRBV7-6; d_gene: .; abundance: .; j_gene: TRBJ2-1; CDR3aa: CASSLDYRTALPEQFF; CDR3nt: TGTGCCAGCAGCTTAGATTACCGGACAGCCTTACCCGAGCAGTTCTTC
v_gene: TRBV27; d_gene: .; abundance: few; j_gene: TRBJ1-5; CDR3aa: CASSLGRNQPQHF; CDR3nt: TGTGCCAGCAGTTTAGGCCGCAATCAGCCCCAGCATTTT
v_gene: TRBV7-2; d_gene: TRBD2; abundance: .; j_gene: TRBJ2-1; CDR3aa: CASSPPGLAVSGQFF; CDR3nt: TGTGCCAGCAGCCCTCCGGGACTAGCTGTGAGCGGGCAGTTCTTC
v_gene: TRBV9; d_gene: .; abundance: .; j_gene: TRBJ2-1; CDR3aa: CASIPSGFSYNEQFF; CDR3nt: TGTGCCAGCATCCCTTCGGGGTTCTCCTACAATGAGCAGTTCTTC
v_gene: TRBV3-1/TRBV3-2; d_gene: TRBD1; abundance: .; j_gene: TRBJ1-5; CDR3aa: CASSPGTGLVQPQHF; CDR3nt: TGTGCCAGCAGCCCAGGGACAGGGTTAGTTCAGCCCCAGCATTTT
v_gene: TRBV28; d_gene: .; abundance: .; j_gene: TRBJ1-4; CDR3aa: CAARGAVEKLFF; CDR3nt: TGTGCCGCGCGGGGGGCGGTGGAAAAACTGTTTTTT
v_gene: TRBV14; d_gene: .; abundance: .; j_gene: TRBJ2-1; CDR3aa: CASSQGWAEQFF; CDR3nt: TGTGCCAGCAGCCAAGGGTGGGCTGAGCAGTTCTTC
v_gene: TRBV20-1; d_gene: .; abundance: .; j_gene: TRBJ2-5; CDR3aa: CSAPTPGTQYF; CDR3nt: TGCAGTGCACCTACCCCCGGGACCCAGTACTTC
v_gene: TRBV21-1; d_gene: .; abundance: .; j_gene: TRBJ2-5; CDR3aa: CASRRGALADKHEETQYF; CDR3nt: TGTGCCAGCAGGCGCGGGGCGTTAGCGGACAAGCACGAAGAGACCCAGTACTTC
v_gene: TRBV13; d_gene: .; abundance: .; j_gene: TRBJ2-7; CDR3aa: CASSSARIYEQYF; CDR3nt: TGTGCCAGCAGCTCGGCTAGAATATACGAGCAGTACTTC
v_gene: TRBV28; d_gene: .; abundance: .; j_gene: TRBJ1-2; CDR3aa: CASSLLQGTYGYTF; CDR3nt: TGTGCCAGCAGTCTCCTCCAGGGGACCTATGGCTACACCTTC
v_gene: TRBV5-1; d_gene: TRBD2; abundance: .; j_gene: TRBJ2-5; CDR3aa: CASSYAGSGEGRETQYF; CDR3nt: TGCGCCAGCAGCTATGCGGGAAGCGGGGAGGGCCGGGAGACCCAGTACTTC